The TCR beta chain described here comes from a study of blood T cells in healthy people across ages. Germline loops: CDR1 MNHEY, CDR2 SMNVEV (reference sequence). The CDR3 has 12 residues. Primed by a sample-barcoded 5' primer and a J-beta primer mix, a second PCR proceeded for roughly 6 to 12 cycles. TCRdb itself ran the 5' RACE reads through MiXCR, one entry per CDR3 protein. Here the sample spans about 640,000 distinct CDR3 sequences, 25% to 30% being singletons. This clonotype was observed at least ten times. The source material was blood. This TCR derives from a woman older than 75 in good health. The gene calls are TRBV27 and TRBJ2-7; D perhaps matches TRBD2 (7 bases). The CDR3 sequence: CVSSRGGDEQYF. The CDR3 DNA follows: TGTGTATCGTCCCGCGGGGGCGACGAGCAGTACTTC.